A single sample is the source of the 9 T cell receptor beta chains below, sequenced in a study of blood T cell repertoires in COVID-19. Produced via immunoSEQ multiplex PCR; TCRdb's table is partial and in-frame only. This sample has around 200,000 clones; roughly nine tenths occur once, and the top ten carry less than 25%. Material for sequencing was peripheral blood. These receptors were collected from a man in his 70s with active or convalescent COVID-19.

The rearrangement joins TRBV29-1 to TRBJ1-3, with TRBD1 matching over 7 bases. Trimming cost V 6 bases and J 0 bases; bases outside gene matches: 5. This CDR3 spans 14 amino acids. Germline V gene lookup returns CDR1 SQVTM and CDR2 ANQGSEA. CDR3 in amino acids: CSVGQQASGNTIYF. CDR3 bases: TGCAGCGTGGGACAGCAAGCCTCTGGAAACACCATATATTTT.

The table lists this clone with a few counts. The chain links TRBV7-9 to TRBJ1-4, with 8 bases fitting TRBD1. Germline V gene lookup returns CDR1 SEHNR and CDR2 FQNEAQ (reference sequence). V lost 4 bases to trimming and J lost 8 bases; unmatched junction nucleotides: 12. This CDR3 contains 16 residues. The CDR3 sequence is CASSSTPTGEGEKLFF. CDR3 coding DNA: TGTGCCAGCAGCTCCACCCCGACAGGGGAAGGAGAAAAACTGTTTTTT.

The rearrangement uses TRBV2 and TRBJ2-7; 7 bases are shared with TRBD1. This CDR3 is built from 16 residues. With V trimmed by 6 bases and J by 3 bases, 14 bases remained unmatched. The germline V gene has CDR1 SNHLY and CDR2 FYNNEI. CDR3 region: CASRSETGLRYYEQYF. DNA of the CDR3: TGTGCCAGCAGGAGCGAGACAGGGCTTAGGTACTACGAGCAGTACTTC.

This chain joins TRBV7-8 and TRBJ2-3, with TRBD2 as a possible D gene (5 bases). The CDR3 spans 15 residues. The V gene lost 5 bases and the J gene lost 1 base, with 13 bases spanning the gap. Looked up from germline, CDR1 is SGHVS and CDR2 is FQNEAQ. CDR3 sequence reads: CASSPSWGGTDTQYF. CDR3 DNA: TGTGCCAGCAGCCCATCGTGGGGAGGCACAGATACGCAGTATTTT.

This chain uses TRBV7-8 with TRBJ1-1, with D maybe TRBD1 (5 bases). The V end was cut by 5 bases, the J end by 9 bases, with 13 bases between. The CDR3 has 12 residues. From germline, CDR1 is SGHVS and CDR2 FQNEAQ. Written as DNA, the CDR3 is TGTGCCAGCAGCGGGAGGGACCTTAAAGCTTTCTTT. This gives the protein CASSGRDLKAFF. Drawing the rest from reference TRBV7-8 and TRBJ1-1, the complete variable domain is GAGVSQSPRYKVAKRGQDVALRCDPISGHVSLFWYQQALGQGPEFLTYFQNEAQLDKSGLPSDRFFAERPEGSVSTLKIQRTQQEDSAVYLCASSGRDLKAFFGQGTRLTVV.

The CDR3 reads CASSIDGLDRTGDEQFF. The CDR3 DNA reads as TGTGCCAGTAGTATAGATGGACTGGACAGGACAGGGGATGAGCAGTTCTTC. V gene TRBV19 combines with J gene TRBJ2-1, with 9 bases aligning to TRBD1. The ends lost 0 bases at V and 8 bases at J; junction bases unmatched: 11. This CDR3 comprises 17 residues. CDR1 is LNHDA, CDR2 SQIVND, per germline (reference sequence).

CDR3 coding DNA: TGCAGTGTCGGGGGAGCCTACGAGCAGTACTTC. It codes for CSVGGAYEQYF. The chain joins TRBV20-1 to TRBJ2-7, with a tentative D call TRBD2 (6 bases). The CDR3 is 11 residues long. V gave up 7 bases and J gave up 2 bases, with 9 bases separating them. CDR1 is DFQATT and CDR2 is SNEGSKA in the germline V gene (reference sequence).

The CDR3 here is CASSQPGTDTQYF. The DNA for the CDR3 is TGTGCCAGCTCCCAACCGGGGACAGATACGCAGTATTTT. The V call is TRBV18, the J call TRBJ2-3, with a weak D call TRBD2 (5 bases). This CDR3 region has 13 residues. With 6 bases removed from V and 3 bases from J, the gap between germline ends came to 10 bases. Germline V gene sequence: CDR1 KGHSH, CDR2 LQKENI.

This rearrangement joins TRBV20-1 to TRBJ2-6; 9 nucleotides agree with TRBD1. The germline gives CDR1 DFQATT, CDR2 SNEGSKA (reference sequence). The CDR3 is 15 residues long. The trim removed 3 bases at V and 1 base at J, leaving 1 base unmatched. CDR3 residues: CSASDRGSGANVLTF. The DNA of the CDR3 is TGCAGTGCTAGTGACAGGGGGTCTGGGGCCAACGTCCTGACTTTC.